The 30 T cell receptor beta chains listed next were all sequenced from one sample in a study of spatial heterogeneity in lung cancer. Points from the study as a whole: Tracking of tumor mutation counts was seen in expanded intratumoral alpha and beta TCR counts.

TCRdb re-called the 5' RACE reads through MiXCR, storing one row per CDR3 protein. The sample shows around 20,000 distinct CDR3 sequences, approximately 3% of them seen only once. Time point in this sample: sample taken at primary tumor resection. These receptors' targets are unknown. The sample was lung tumor tissue, taken at surgery. All receptors derive from a male donor with early-stage non-small cell lung cancer.

This clonotype was observed many times. This chain connects TRBV27 to TRBJ1-5; D ambiguous. V was cut by 6 bases and J by 2 bases, with 11 bases left in between. CDR3 length: 14 residues. Germline V gives CDR1 MNHEY, CDR2 SMNVEV (reference sequence). The chain's CDR3 is CASRQDWGNQPQHF. In DNA, the CDR3 is TGTGCCAGCAGGCAGGACTGGGGCAATCAGCCCCAGCATTTT.

This clonotype has a count of ten or more. The V and J genes are TRBV7-3 and TRBJ2-7, with a tentative D call TRBD2 (5 bases). Per germline, CDR1 SGHTA and CDR2 FQGTGA. V was cut by 3 bases and J by 0 bases, with 9 bases left in between. CDR3 size: 14 residues. CDR3 protein: CASSLGANSYEQYF. The CDR3 DNA sequence: TGTGCCAGCAGCTTGGGAGCGAACTCCTACGAGCAGTACTTC.

This clonotype was detected ten times or more. The chain joins TRBV30 to TRBJ2-1; tentatively, D is TRBD1 (6 bases). The CDR3 runs 15 residues. V dropped 8 bases and J dropped 0 bases, with 17 bases sitting between them. From germline, CDR1 is GTSNPN and CDR2 SVGIG (reference sequence). Here the CDR3 DNA reads TGTGCCATAAGGGGGATTTTTAGCTCCTACAATGAGCAGTTCTTC. This translates into CAIRGIFSSYNEQFF. Variable domain in full (rest from reference TRBV30 and TRBJ2-1): SQTIHQWPATLVQPVGSPLSLECTVEGTSNPNLYWYRQAAGRGLQLLFYSVGIGQISSEVPQNLSASRPQDRQFILSSKKLLLSDSGFYLCAIRGIFSSYNEQFFGPGTRLTVL.

V usage is TRBV15 and J usage is TRBJ1-2, with D uncertain. Germline assignment: CDR1 LNHNV and CDR2 YYDKDF (reference sequence). The germline V and J ends were trimmed by 3 bases and 6 bases, with 11 bases remaining between them. The CDR3 extends over 13 amino acids. The CDR3, as DNA: TGTGCCACCAGCAGGAAGGGAGTGGATGGCTACACCTTC. As protein: CATSRKGVDGYTF.

This clonotype was seen repeatedly, ten times or more. V usage is TRBV6-5 and J usage is TRBJ1-1, with TRBD1 matching 7 bases. The CDR3 is 15 residues long. V dropped 0 bases and J dropped 5; count of bases not matched to a gene: 6. Germline V CDR1 and CDR2: MNHEY, SVGAGI. The CDR3 region is CASSYSTQGGTEAFF. The CDR3, as DNA: TGTGCCAGCAGTTACTCCACGCAGGGGGGGACTGAAGCTTTCTTT.

This clonotype was detected many times. J is TRBJ1-1 and V is TRBV3-1, with D possibly TRBD1 on 5 matching bases. Germline values: CDR1 LGHDT, CDR2 YNNKEL (reference sequence). The V end was cut by 2 bases, the J end by 5 bases, with 9 bases between. This CDR3 region has 13 residues. CDR3 sequence: CASSQLQGTEAFF. For the CDR3, the DNA is TGTGCCAGCAGCCAACTCCAGGGAACTGAAGCTTTCTTT.

This clonotype was found many times. The chain carries TRBV30 and TRBJ1-1; D perhaps matches TRBD1 (6 bases). V lost 2 bases and J 4 bases, leaving 11 bases between the germline ends. The CDR3 length is 13 residues. Germline CDR1 and CDR2: GTSNPN and SVGIG (reference sequence). CDR3 coding DNA: TGTGCCTGGAGTACGGGACACTTCACTGAAGCTTTCTTT. Protein: CAWSTGHFTEAFF.

At least ten counts were recorded for this clonotype. The chain joins TRBV2 to TRBJ2-1; 7 positions agree with TRBD2. CDR1 and CDR2 from the germline V gene are SNHLY and FYNNEI. The CDR3 extends over 11 amino acids. V gave up 11 bases and J gave up 3 bases; unmatched junction bases: 1. CDR3 coding DNA: TGTGCCGGGGACTACTACAATGAGCAGTTCTTC. Translating gives CAGDYYNEQFF.

This clonotype came up many times. V and J are TRBV10-3 and TRBJ1-2; the match to TRBD1 covers 11 bases. There are 16 residues in the CDR3. V gave up 4 bases and J gave up 3 bases; unmatched junction bases: 7. Looked up from germline, CDR1 is ENHRY and CDR2 is SYGVKD. The CDR3 reads CAISGQPGQGDYGYTF. CDR3 DNA: TGTGCCATCAGTGGGCAACCGGGACAGGGGGACTATGGCTACACCTTC.

This clonotype came up many times. This chain connects TRBV5-1 to TRBJ1-1; tentative D call: TRBD1 (6 bases). The CDR3 spans 15 residues. With 4 bases removed from V and 5 bases from J, the gap between germline ends came to 18 bases. From germline, CDR1 is SGHRS and CDR2 YFSETQ. CDR3 loop: CASSELTGGETEAFF. The DNA for the CDR3 is TGCGCCAGCAGCGAACTGACAGGTGGGGAGACTGAAGCTTTCTTT.

This clonotype was seen repeatedly, ten times or more. The chain has TRBV13 and TRBJ2-2; D remains unclear. With 5 bases removed from V and 4 bases from J, the gap between germline ends came to 8 bases. Looked up from germline, CDR1 is PRHDT and CDR2 is FYEKMQ (reference sequence). The CDR3 spans 13 residues. The DNA of the CDR3 is TGTGCCAGCAGCACAACAAGCACCGGGGAGCTGTTTTTT. Translating it yields CASSTTSTGELFF.

This clonotype was counted at least ten times. The CDR3 region has the DNA TGTGCCAGCTCCAGGGAGAGTCACTACGAGCAGTACTTC. It codes for CASSRESHYEQYF. J is TRBJ2-7 and V is TRBV2; D is possibly TRBD1 or TRBD2 (5 bases each). Germline-derived CDR1 and CDR2 are SNHLY and FYNNEI. The CDR3 consists of 13 residues. The V end lost 8 bases, the J end lost 3 bases, and 14 bases lay between the germline ends.

Ten or more counts support this clonotype. The CDR3 sequence is CAIRGTGSNQPQHF. The CDR3 region has the DNA TGTGCCATCAGAGGGACAGGGTCCAATCAGCCCCAGCATTTT. The gene calls are TRBV10-3 and TRBJ1-5; 9 positions match TRBD1. The CDR3 is 14 amino acids. V was pared by 6 bases and J by 3 bases, with 3 bases of the junction left unmatched. From germline, CDR1 is ENHRY and CDR2 SYGVKD.

In its sample, this clonotype is large. This chain uses TRBV5-4 with TRBJ2-3; D is undetermined. The CDR3 runs to 13 residues. CDR1 is SGHNT and CDR2 is YYREEE in the germline V gene (reference sequence). V lost 4 bases to trimming and J lost 4 bases, with 10 bases between them. The CDR3 spells CASSPLGADTQYF. In DNA form, the CDR3 reads TGTGCCAGCAGCCCCCTCGGCGCAGATACGCAGTATTTT.

J is TRBJ1-1 and V is TRBV3-1; 8 bases are shared with TRBD1. Germline-derived CDR1 and CDR2 are LGHDT and YNNKEL (reference sequence). V lost 6 bases and J lost 4; bases outside the gene matches: 7. This CDR3 is built from 14 residues. In nucleotides, the CDR3 is TGTGCCAGCAGGACCCGGACAGGGCGCACTGAAGCTTTCTTT. It translates to CASRTRTGRTEAFF.

The chain carries TRBV28 and TRBJ2-5, with TRBD1 identical over 7 bases. There are 14 residues in the CDR3. Trimming at V came to 7 bases and at J to 4 bases, leaving 9 bases not matched to a gene. In germline, CDR1 is MDHEN, CDR2 SYDVKM. In DNA, the CDR3 is TGTGCCAGCACACTGGGGGACAGACGAGAGACCCAGTACTTC. Translating it yields CASTLGDRRETQYF. The complete variable domain, with remaining parts taken from reference TRBV28 and TRBJ2-5, reads DVKVTQSSRYLVKRTGEKVFLECVQDMDHENMFWYRQDPGLGLRLIYFSYDVKMKEKGDIPEGYSVSREKKERFSLILESASTNQTSMYLCASTLGDRRETQYFGPGTRLLVL.

In its sample, this clonotype was seen many times. This sequence joins TRBV20-1 and TRBJ1-1; D might be TRBD1 (5 bases). The CDR3 extends over 14 amino acids. V was clipped by 3 bases and J by 7 bases, with 18 bases between them. Germline loops: CDR1 DFQATT, CDR2 SNEGSKA (reference sequence). The CDR3 protein is CSAREGTEGIEAFF. The DNA for the CDR3 is TGCAGTGCTAGGGAAGGGACGGAGGGAATTGAAGCTTTCTTT.

Ten or more counts support this clonotype. The chain joins TRBV18 to TRBJ1-2; D unresolved. This CDR3 contains 14 residues. Looked up from germline, CDR1 is KGHSH and CDR2 is LQKENI. Deletions cut 1 base from V and 4 bases from J, with 10 bases between. CDR3: CASSPLEGSYGYTF. In DNA form, the CDR3 reads TGTGCCAGCTCACCACTTGAGGGTTCCTATGGCTACACCTTC.

This clonotype appeared many times. This chain joins TRBV6-2 or TRBV6-3 and TRBJ1-5, with unresolved D. Germline V gene sequence: CDR1 MNHEY, CDR2 SVGEGT. V was cut by 0 bases and J by 3 bases, with 9 bases left in between. This CDR3 comprises 15 residues. The chain's CDR3 is CASSYSAGPNQPQHF. CDR3 sequence (DNA): TGTGCCAGCAGTTACTCGGCAGGCCCCAATCAGCCCCAGCATTTT.

Many counts were recorded for this clonotype. The chain uses TRBV13 and TRBJ2-3; 8 nucleotides line up with TRBD2. CDR3 length: 21 residues. CDR1 and CDR2 from the germline V gene are PRHDT and FYEKMQ (reference sequence). Trimming at V came to 0 bases and at J to 0 bases, leaving 17 bases not matched to a gene. CDR3: CASSLGSLTSGSSTSTDTQYF. The CDR3 nucleotides are TGTGCCAGCAGCTTAGGATCCCTCACTAGCGGCAGCAGCACAAGCACAGATACGCAGTATTTT.

In its sample, this clonotype was seen many times. The chain combines TRBV4-3 with TRBJ2-4; a weak D match, TRBD2 (5 bases). From germline, CDR1 is LGHNA and CDR2 YSLEER. The CDR3 covers 15 residues. V was pared by 1 base and J by 8 bases, with 15 bases between. The DNA of the CDR3 is TGCGCCAGCAGCCAAGTAGGCGGGCCCAAGGACATTCAGTACTTC. This encodes CASSQVGGPKDIQYF.

The genes are TRBV7-2 and TRBJ2-2, with D possibly being TRBD2 (6 bases). CDR1 and CDR2 from the germline V gene are SGHTA and FQGNSA. The V end was cut by 1 base, the J end by 4 bases, with 13 bases between. The CDR3 loop spans 16 amino acids. In nucleotides, the CDR3 is TGTGCCAGCAGCTTAGTTGCGGGGTTGGCCACCGGGGAGCTGTTTTTT. It encodes CASSLVAGLATGELFF.

This chain links TRBV27 with TRBJ1-3; 7 nucleotides agree with TRBD1. V shed 5 bases, J shed 14 bases, and the junction held 18 bases outside the gene matches. The CDR3 runs 15 residues. Germline-derived CDR1 and CDR2 are MNHEY and SMNVEV (reference sequence). CDR3 in amino acids: CASSPTGQRTNTVYF. CDR3 nucleotides: TGTGCCAGCAGTCCCACGGGACAGCGAACAAACACAGTATATTTT.

This clonotype was recorded at least ten times. CDR3 in amino acids: CASSPGAGGPFNGELFF. The CDR3 nucleotides read TGTGCCAGCAGCCCAGGAGCGGGAGGGCCTTTTAACGGGGAGCTGTTTTTT. The chain combines TRBV9 with TRBJ2-2; 10 positions agree with TRBD2. Per the germline V gene, CDR1 is SGDLS and CDR2 is YYNGEE. The length of the CDR3 is 17 residues. Trimming took 4 bases from V and 7 from J; bases not matched to a gene: 13.

This clonotype was seen many times. The chain recombines TRBV13 with TRBJ1-1; weak D call: TRBD1 (5 bases). The CDR3 sequence is 14 residues long. V was cut by 3 bases and J by 3 bases, with 11 bases left in between. Looked up from germline, CDR1 is PRHDT and CDR2 is FYEKMQ (reference sequence). The CDR3 here is CASSLGGRDTEAFF. In DNA, the CDR3 is TGTGCCAGCAGCTTGGGGGGTAGGGACACTGAAGCTTTCTTT.

This clonotype has a count of ten or more. J is TRBJ1-2 and V is TRBV5-1; D ambiguous. Trimming shortened V by 0 bases and J by 4 bases, and 7 bases separated the two germline ends. Germline lookup yields CDR1 SGHRS and CDR2 YFSETQ. The CDR3 consists of 13 residues. The CDR3 nucleotides are TGCGCCAGCAGCTTGGAGGCCCTCTATGGCTACACCTTC. Amino acid sequence: CASSLEALYGYTF.

This clonotype was found many times. The chain recombines TRBV15 with TRBJ2-1, with 8 bases lining up with TRBD1. V lost 1 base and J lost 4; bases outside the gene matches: 3. Germline-derived CDR1 and CDR2 are LNHNV and YYDKDF (reference sequence). CDR3 size: 15 residues. CDR3: CATSRVTGGYNEQFF. The CDR3 bases are TGTGCCACCAGCAGAGTAACAGGGGGTTACAATGAGCAGTTCTTC.

At least ten counts were recorded for this clonotype. This sequence joins TRBV4-1 and TRBJ2-3; D uncertain. The CDR3 totals 14 residues. With 6 bases removed from V and 4 bases from J, the gap between germline ends came to 14 bases. Germline CDR1 MGHRA, CDR2 YSYEKL. Here the CDR3 DNA reads TGCGCCAGCAGTGGCGCCAGAGGTTCAGATACGCAGTATTTT. This translates into CASSGARGSDTQYF.

This clonotype was seen many times. The CDR3: CASSLVWGADGYTF. The CDR3 coding sequence is TGTGCCAGCAGTTTAGTCTGGGGCGCGGATGGCTACACCTTC. This rearrangement joins TRBV28 to TRBJ1-2; a possible D gene is TRBD1 (5 bases). The CDR3 runs 14 residues. Germline loops: CDR1 MDHEN, CDR2 SYDVKM. V was clipped by 2 bases and J by 6 bases, with 13 bases between them.

This clonotype was observed at least ten times. This CDR3 is CASSVGQDYGYTF. The CDR3 DNA is TGTGCCAGTAGTGTAGGACAAGACTATGGCTACACCTTC. The chain recombines TRBV19 with TRBJ1-2; D possibly corresponds to TRBD1 (5 bases). Germline V gives CDR1 LNHDA, CDR2 SQIVND (reference sequence). The CDR3 runs 13 residues. Trimming removed 5 bases from V and 3 bases from J, with 10 bases in between.